The clone carrying this T cell receptor beta chain was picked up a small number of times. Its target is unknown. This CDR3 spans 13 amino acids. Germline CDR1 is SGHTA and CDR2 is FQGTGA. J lost 8 bases, V lost 11 bases, and 6 bases had no gene match. This sample is drawn from a study of early stage breast cancer tumors. Overall study findings and caveats: Unsorted bulk genomic DNA sequencing lacked pairing and functional marker data. Enriched TCRB sequences shared across patients were mostly commonly generated sequences.

The method was immunoSEQ multiplex PCR; TCRdb's version includes in-frame clones alone and lacks a portion of them. The sample gives several thousand clones, 60% to 80% of which show up once; approximately 17% is in the top ten. The specimen was normal breast tissue next to the tumor. This chain links TRBV7-3 with TRBJ2-1, with TRBD2 matching 13 bases. The clonotype comes from a person aged 55-75 years with breast cancer. CDR3 bases: TGTGCCTCGGGACTAGCGGGATGGGATGAGCAGTTCTTC. It is translated as CASGLAGWDEQFF.